The 14 T cell receptor beta chains below all came from one sample that was sequenced in a study of PD-1 blockade in classical Hodgkin lymphoma. Measured with immunoSEQ multiplex PCR; TCRdb has only the in-frame clones, and not every one. The data show under 70,000 clones, with roughly two thirds seen just once and less than 9.5% held by the top ten. Patients all relapsed after autologous stem cell transplantation, and there was variation in brentuximab vedotin exposure. The material was peripheral blood mononuclear cells (PBMCs), obtained before the second cycle of nivolumab. Source of these receptors: a human donor with classical Hodgkin lymphoma.

The rearrangement links TRBV6-4 to TRBJ2-5; TRBD1 matches at 7 bases. Germline trimming cut 5 bases from V and 2 bases from J; bases unmatched to any gene: 8. CDR1 MRHNA and CDR2 SNTAGT come from the germline V gene. This CDR3 has 15 amino acids. The CDR3 sequence: CASSCLQGPQETQYF. CDR3 DNA: TGTGCCAGCAGTTGCCTACAGGGGCCGCAAGAGACCCAGTACTTC.

CDR3 sequence: CASSSESYTPYGYTF. CDR3 DNA: TGTGCCAGCAGTTCGGAGTCATATACCCCATACGGCTACACCTTC. The chain joins TRBV28 to TRBJ1-2, with D hard to call. CDR3 length: 15 residues. Deletions cut 4 bases from V and 8 bases from J, with 20 bases between. Germline V lookup: CDR1 MDHEN, CDR2 SYDVKM.

This chain links TRBV6-5 with TRBJ1-1; no clear D gene. The CDR3 contains 13 residues. Germline assignment: CDR1 MNHEY and CDR2 SVGAGI. Between the trimmed V and J ends, which lost 2 bases and 4 bases, there was a span of 8 bases. The DNA of the CDR3 is TGTGCCAGCAGTTACCACGGGAGCACTGAAGCTTTCTTT. Its translation: CASSYHGSTEAFF.

J is TRBJ1-2 and V is TRBV6-5; D unclear. The CDR3 contains 12 residues. Per germline, CDR1 MNHEY and CDR2 SVGAGI. The V and J ends lost 7 bases and 4 bases respectively, with 10 bases between them. The CDR3 DNA sequence: TGTGCCAGCACGGAGTCGAGCTATGGCTACACCTTC. This encodes CASTESSYGYTF.

The CDR3 nucleotides are TGTGCCAGCAGCTTACAGGGTTGGACTGAAGCTTTCTTT. Its protein is CASSLQGWTEAFF. The chain combines TRBV7-8 with TRBJ1-1; a weak D match, TRBD1 (5 bases). CDR3 size: 13 residues. The ends were cut back, 2 bases at V and 5 bases at J, with 9 bases in the middle. The germline V gene encodes CDR1 SGHVS and CDR2 FQNEAQ.

This clone turned up a few times. V usage is TRBV28 and J usage is TRBJ1-1; the D gene is possibly TRBD1 (5 bases). V was shortened by 2 bases and J by 8 bases, with 9 bases between the two germline ends. In germline, CDR1 is MDHEN, CDR2 SYDVKM. The CDR3 is 12 residues long. The CDR3 nucleotides are TGTGCCAGCAGTTTACCCCCAGGGGAAGCTTTCTTT. Residues: CASSLPPGEAFF.

The chain has TRBV19 and TRBJ1-1; D gene ambiguous. Trimming shortened V by 3 bases and J by 1 base, and 12 bases separated the two germline ends. Germline lookup yields CDR1 LNHDA and CDR2 SQIVND (reference sequence). This CDR3 region has 15 residues. In DNA, the CDR3 is TGTGCCAGTAGTATGGTCGGAATCGGGAACACTGAAGCTTTCTTT. It encodes CASSMVGIGNTEAFF.

This clone was observed a handful of times. J is TRBJ2-3 and V is TRBV9; D unclear. The V end lost 3 bases, the J end lost 8 bases, and 19 bases lay between the germline ends. Germline assignment: CDR1 SGDLS and CDR2 YYNGEE. The CDR3 length is 15 residues. The chain's CDR3 is CASSASDGPKGTQYF. CDR3 nucleotides: TGTGCCAGCAGCGCCTCGGACGGGCCGAAGGGTACGCAGTATTTT.

The chain joins TRBV18 to TRBJ1-2, with D hard to call. The CDR3 loop spans 13 amino acids. The germline V gene encodes CDR1 KGHSH and CDR2 LQKENI. V was trimmed by 3 bases and J by 5 bases, leaving 10 bases between them. The CDR3 here is CASSPGREYGYTF. The CDR3, as DNA: TGTGCCAGCTCACCCGGACGAGAGTATGGCTACACCTTC.

V gene TRBV9 combines with J gene TRBJ2-7, with a possible D match to TRBD2 (6 bases). The CDR3 runs 15 residues. V dropped 3 bases and J dropped 7 bases, with 20 bases sitting between them. Germline CDR1 SGDLS, CDR2 YYNGEE. CDR3 coding DNA: TGTGCCAGCAGCGACGGATCTAGCGTCCTTGAAGAGCAGTACTTC. It translates to CASSDGSSVLEEQYF.

The DNA for the CDR3 is TGTGCCAGCAGAACCACCAGGGGACCCTCTGGAAACACCATATATTTT. Amino acid sequence: CASRTTRGPSGNTIYF. The J gene is TRBJ1-3, the V gene TRBV11-2, with a weak D call TRBD1 (6 bases). Germline V gene data show CDR1 as SGHAT and CDR2 as FQNNGV. Deletions cut 6 bases from V and 0 bases from J, with 15 bases between. The CDR3 contains 16 residues.

V usage is TRBV5-1 and J usage is TRBJ2-7; the D call may be TRBD1 or TRBD2 (5 bases each). Germline V gives CDR1 SGHRS, CDR2 YFSETQ. The CDR3 runs 12 residues. Trimming removed 3 bases at V and 7 bases at J, with 11 bases between. CDR3 in amino acids: CASSSPGPEQYF. The CDR3 DNA reads as TGCGCCAGCAGCTCCCCGGGGCCAGAGCAGTACTTC.

In its sample, this clone was seen a few times. V is TRBV9 and J is TRBJ2-5; tentatively, D is TRBD1 or TRBD2 (5 bases each). The CDR3 loop spans 14 amino acids. V lost 0 bases, J lost 4 bases, and 10 bases lay in between. CDR1 is SGDLS and CDR2 is YYNGEE in the germline V gene. The CDR3 bases are TGTGCCAGCAGCGTAGGAGGGGTCCCAGAGACCCAGTACTTC. Translation gives CASSVGGVPETQYF.

The V and J genes are TRBV21-1 and TRBJ2-1; the listed D gene, TRBD1, was not tested against the DNA. TRBV21-1 is listed as a pseudogene. The CDR3 loop spans 17 amino acids. The CDR3 nucleotides are TGTGCCAGCCTCAAAAGGGGCAGGATCAAACCCGACAATGAGCAGTTCTTC. Its translation is CASLKRGRIKPDNEQFF.